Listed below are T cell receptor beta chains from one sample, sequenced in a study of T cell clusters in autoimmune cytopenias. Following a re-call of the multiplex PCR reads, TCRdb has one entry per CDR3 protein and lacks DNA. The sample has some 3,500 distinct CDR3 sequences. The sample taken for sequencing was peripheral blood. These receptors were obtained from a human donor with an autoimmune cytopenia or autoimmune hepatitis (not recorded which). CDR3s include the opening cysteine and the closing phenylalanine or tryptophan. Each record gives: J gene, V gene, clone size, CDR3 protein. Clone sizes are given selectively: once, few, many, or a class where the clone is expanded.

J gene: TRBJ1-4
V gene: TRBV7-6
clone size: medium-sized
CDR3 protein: CASSPRVSVNEKLFF

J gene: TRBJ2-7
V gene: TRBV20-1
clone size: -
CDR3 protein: CSARDRQGVFHEQYF

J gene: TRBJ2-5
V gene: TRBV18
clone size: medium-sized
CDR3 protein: CASSPQGAETQYF

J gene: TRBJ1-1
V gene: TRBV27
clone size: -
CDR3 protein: CASISPANTEAFF

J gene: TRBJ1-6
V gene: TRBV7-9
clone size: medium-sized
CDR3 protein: CASSRTWEYSPLHF

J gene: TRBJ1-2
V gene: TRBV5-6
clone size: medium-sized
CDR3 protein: CASSFDRVQYGYTF

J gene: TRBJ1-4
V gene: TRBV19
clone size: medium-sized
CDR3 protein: CASSPLGPSGEKLFF

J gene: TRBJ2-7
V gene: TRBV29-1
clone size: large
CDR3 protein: CSASTGFSYEQYF

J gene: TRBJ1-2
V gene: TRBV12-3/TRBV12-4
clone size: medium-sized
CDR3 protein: CASSPGTGRDTF

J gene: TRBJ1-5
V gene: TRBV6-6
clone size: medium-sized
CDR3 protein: CASSGGDSNQPQHF

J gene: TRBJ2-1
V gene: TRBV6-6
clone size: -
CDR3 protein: CASKGETSFAEQFF

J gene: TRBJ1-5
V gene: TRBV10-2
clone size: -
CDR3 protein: CASSDALDRRDQPQHF

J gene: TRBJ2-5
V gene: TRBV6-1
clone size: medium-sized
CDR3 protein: CASSVTLSGSQGETQYF

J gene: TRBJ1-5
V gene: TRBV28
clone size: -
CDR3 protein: CASSVLSFIGGNQPQHF

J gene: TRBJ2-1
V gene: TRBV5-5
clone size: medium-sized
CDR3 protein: CASSPVGSYNEQFF

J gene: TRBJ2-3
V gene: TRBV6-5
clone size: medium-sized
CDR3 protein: CASSYPFTVPSGLNTDTQYF

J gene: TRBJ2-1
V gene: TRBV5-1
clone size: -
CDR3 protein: CASSLVVASGHNEQFF

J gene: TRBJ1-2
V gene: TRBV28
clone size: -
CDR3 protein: CASSWKGTGVSGYTF

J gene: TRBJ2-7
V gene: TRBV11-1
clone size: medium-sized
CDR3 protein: CASRTGPSSYEQYF

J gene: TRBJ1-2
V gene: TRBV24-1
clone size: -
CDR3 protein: CATSEGTEAYGYTF

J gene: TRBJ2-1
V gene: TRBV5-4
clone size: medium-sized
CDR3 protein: CASSLGQRNEQFF

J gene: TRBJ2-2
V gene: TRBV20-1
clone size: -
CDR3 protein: CSATDSGGRNTGELFF

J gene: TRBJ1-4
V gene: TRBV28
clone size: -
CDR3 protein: CASSFLGRESANEKLFF

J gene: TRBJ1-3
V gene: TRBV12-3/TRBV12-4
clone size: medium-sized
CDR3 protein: CASSFAPGLVTIYF

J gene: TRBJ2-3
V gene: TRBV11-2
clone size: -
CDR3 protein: CASSLVEGRWGTDTQYF

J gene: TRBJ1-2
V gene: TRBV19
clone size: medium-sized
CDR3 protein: CASTAAVNYGYTF

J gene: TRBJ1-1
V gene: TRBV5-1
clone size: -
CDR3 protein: CASSLGKSGRKDTEAFF

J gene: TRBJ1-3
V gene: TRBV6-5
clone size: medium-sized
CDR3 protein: CASSFSPMYGQGSGNTIYF

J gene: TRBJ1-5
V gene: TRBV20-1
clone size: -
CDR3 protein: CSARVDIEQPQHF

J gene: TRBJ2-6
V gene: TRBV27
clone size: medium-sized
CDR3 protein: CASRSPGTGRSGANVLTF

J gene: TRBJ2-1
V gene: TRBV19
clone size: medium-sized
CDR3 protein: CASSLAGGPYNEQFF

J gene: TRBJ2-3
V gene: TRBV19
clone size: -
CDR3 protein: CASSSGDRGADTQYF

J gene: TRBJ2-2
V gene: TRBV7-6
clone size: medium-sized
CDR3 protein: CASSLGEGTVGELFF

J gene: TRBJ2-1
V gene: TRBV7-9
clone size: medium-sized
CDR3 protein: CASTEQRPYNEQFF